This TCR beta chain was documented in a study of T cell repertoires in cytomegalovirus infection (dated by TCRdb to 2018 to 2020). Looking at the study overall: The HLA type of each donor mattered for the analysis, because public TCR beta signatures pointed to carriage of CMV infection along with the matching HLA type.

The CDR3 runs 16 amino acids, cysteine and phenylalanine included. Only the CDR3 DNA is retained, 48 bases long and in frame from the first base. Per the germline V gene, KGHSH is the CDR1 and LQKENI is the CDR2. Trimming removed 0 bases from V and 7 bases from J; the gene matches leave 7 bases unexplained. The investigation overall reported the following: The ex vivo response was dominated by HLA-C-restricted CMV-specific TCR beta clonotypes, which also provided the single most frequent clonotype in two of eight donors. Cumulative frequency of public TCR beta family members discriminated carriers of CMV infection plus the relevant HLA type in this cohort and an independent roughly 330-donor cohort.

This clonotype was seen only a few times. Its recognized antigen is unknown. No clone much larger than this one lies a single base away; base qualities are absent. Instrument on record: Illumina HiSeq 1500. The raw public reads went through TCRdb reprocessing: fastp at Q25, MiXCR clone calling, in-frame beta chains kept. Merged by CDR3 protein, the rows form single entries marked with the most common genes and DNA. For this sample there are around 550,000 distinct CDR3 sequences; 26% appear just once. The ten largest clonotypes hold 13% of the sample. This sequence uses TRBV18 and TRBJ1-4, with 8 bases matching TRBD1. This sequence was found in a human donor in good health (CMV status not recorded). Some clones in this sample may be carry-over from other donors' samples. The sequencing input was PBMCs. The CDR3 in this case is CASSPPATGGGEKLFF. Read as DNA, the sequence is TGTGCCAGCTCACCACCTGCCACAGGGGGTGGTGAAAAACTGTTTTTT.